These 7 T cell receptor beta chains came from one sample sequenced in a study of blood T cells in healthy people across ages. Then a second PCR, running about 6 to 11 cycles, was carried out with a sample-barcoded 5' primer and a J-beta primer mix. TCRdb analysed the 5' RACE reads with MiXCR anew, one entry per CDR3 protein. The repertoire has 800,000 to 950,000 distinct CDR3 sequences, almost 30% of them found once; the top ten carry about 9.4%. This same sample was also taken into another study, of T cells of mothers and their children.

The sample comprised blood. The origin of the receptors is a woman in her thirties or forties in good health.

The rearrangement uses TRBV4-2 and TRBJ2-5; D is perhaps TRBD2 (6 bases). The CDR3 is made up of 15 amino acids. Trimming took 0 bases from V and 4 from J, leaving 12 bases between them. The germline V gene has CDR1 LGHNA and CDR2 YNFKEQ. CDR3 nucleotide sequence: TGTGCCAGCAGCCAAGAGGAGGGAGAGGGAGAGACCCAGTACTTC. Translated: CASSQEEGEGETQYF.

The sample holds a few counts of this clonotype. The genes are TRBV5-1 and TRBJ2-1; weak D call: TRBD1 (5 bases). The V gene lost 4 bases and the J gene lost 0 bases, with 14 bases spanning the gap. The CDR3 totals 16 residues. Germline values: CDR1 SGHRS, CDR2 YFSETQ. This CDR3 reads CASSPGWGDSYNEQFF. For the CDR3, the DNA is TGCGCCAGCAGCCCAGGATGGGGCGACTCCTACAATGAGCAGTTCTTC.

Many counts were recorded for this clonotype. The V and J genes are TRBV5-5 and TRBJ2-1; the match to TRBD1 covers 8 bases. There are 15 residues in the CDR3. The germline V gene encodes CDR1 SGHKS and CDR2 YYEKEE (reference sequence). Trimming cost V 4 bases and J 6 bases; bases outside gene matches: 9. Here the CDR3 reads CASSQTGVVLNEQFF. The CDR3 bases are TGTGCCAGCAGCCAGACAGGGGTAGTTCTCAATGAGCAGTTCTTC.

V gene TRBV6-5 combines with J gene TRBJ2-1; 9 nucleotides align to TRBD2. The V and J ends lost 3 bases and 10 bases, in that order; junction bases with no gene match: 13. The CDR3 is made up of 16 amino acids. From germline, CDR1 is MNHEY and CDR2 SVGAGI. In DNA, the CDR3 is TGTGCCAGCAGTTATTTACCAGCGGGGGGTCTATACGAGCAGTTCTTC. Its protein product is CASSYLPAGGLYEQFF.

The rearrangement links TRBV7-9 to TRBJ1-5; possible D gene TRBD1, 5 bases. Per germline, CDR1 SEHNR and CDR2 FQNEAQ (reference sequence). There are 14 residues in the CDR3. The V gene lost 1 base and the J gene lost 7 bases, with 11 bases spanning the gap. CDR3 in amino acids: CASSLGGSGQPQHF. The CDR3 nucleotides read TGTGCCAGCAGCTTAGGGGGGAGTGGGCAGCCCCAGCATTTT.

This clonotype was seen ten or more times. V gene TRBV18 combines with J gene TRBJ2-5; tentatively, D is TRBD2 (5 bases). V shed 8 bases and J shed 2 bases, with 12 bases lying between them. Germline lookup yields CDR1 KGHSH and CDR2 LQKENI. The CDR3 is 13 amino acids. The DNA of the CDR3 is TGTGCCAGCAGTCCGGGAAGACAAGAGACCCAGTACTTC. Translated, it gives CASSPGRQETQYF. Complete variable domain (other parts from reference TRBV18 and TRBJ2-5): NAGVMQNPRHLVRRRGQEARLRCSPMKGHSHVYWYRQLPEEGLKFMVYLQKENIIDESGMPKERFSAEFPKEGPSILRIQQVVRGDSAAYFCASSPGRQETQYFGPGTRLLVL.

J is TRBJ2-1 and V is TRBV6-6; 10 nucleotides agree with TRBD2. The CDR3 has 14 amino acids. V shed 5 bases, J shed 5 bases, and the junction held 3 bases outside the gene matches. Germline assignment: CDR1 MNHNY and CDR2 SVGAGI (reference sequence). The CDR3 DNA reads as TGTGCCAGCAGTACTCTAGCGGGGGACAATGAGCAGTTCTTC. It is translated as CASSTLAGDNEQFF.